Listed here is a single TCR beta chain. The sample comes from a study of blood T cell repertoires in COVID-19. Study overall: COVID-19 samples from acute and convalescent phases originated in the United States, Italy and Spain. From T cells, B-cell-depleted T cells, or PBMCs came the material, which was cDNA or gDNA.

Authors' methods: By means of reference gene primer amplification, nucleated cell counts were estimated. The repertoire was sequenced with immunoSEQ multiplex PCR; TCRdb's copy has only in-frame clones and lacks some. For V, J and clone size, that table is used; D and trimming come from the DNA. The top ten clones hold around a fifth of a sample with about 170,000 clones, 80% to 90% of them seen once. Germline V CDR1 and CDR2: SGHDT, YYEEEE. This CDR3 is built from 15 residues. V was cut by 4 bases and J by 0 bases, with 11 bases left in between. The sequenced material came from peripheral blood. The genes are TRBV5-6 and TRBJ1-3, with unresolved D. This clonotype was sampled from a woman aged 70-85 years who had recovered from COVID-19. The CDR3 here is CASSLRGISGNTIYF. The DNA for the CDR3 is TGTGCCAGCAGCCTCCGGGGAATCTCTGGAAACACCATATATTTT.